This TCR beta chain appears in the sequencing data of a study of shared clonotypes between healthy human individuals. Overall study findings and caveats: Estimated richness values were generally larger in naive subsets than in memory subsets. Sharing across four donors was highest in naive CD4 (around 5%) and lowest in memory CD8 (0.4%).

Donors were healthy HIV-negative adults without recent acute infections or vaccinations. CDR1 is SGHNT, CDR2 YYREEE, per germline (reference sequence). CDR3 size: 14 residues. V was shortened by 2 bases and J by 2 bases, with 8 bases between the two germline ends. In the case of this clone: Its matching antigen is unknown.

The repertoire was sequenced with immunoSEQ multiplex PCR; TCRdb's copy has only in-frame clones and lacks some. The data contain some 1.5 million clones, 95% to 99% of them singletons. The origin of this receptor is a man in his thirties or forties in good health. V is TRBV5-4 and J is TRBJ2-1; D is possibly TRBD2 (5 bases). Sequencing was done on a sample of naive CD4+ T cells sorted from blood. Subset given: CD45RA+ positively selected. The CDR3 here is CASSLQTTYNEQFF. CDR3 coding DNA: TGTGCCAGCAGCTTACAGACTACCTACAATGAGCAGTTCTTC.